The present TCR beta chain was sequenced within a study of CD8 T cells in ankylosing spondylitis. General study points: Characteristic of ankylosing spondylitis blood, it appeared, was a TCR beta motif comprising about eight highly homologous variants.

The table lists this clonotype with many counts. Antigen: not known. This CDR3 has 12 residues. The germline V and J ends were trimmed by 2 bases and 4 bases, with 9 bases remaining between them. The germline CDR1 and CDR2 sequences are GTSNPN and SVGIG (reference sequence). Quantitative molecular-barcoded 5'-RACE generated the TCR beta libraries. Using its own MiXCR run on the 5' RACE reads, TCRdb lists one record per CDR3 protein. Of some 240,000 distinct CDR3 sequences detected, around 9.2% appear once; the ten largest clones hold under 7.5%. The clonotype comes from a male donor with ankylosing spondylitis or in good health (not recorded which). V usage is TRBV30 and J usage is TRBJ2-7, with unresolved D. Material: blood, either unsorted or a sorted T cell fraction (not recorded which). This CDR3 reads CAWSSVKYEQYF. The CDR3 DNA is TGTGCCTGGAGTTCTGTAAAATACGAGCAGTACTTC.